The rows below give T cell receptor beta chains drawn from one sample of a study of T cell responses to AZD1222 COVID-19 vaccine. Here immunoSEQ multiplex PCR was the method, and the copy in TCRdb shows in-frame clones only, minus some. The data show roughly 150,000 clones, approximately 90% seen once. This material consisted of peripheral blood, taken on day 0 of AZD1222 vaccination. Receptors originate from an adult in good health. CDR3s include the opening cysteine and the closing phenylalanine or tryptophan. The order of the fields is V gene, J gene, clone size, D gene, CDR3 protein, CDR3 DNA. D genes are given only for firm matches. Some rows have no size entry. The others give once, few or many, or a class for an expanded clone.

TRBV2	TRBJ1-4	.	.	CASTRGTREKLFF	TGTGCCAGTACGAGGGGGACCCGAGAAAAACTGTTTTTT
TRBV7-9	TRBJ1-4	.	TRBD1	CASSLADRGRTNEKLFF	TGTGCCAGCAGCTTAGCCGACAGGGGGAGGACTAATGAAAAACTGTTTTTT
TRBV6-5	TRBJ1-3	.	TRBD1	CASSYGTEGNTIYF	TGTGCCAGCAGTTACGGGACAGAGGGAAACACCATATATTTT
TRBV30	TRBJ1-2	.	TRBD1	CAWSGTGITYGYTF	TGTGCCTGGAGTGGGACAGGGATTACCTATGGCTACACCTTC
TRBV19	TRBJ1-1	once	.	CASSIVGGLAEAFF	TGTGCCAGTAGTATAGTTGGAGGGCTCGCTGAAGCTTTCTTT
TRBV12-3/TRBV12-4	TRBJ1-5	.	.	CASSLQDQPQHF	TGTGCCAGCAGTTTGCAGGATCAGCCCCAGCATTTT
TRBV7-8	TRBJ1-1	.	.	CASSSKMNTEAFF	TGTGCCAGCAGCTCCAAAATGAACACTGAAGCTTTCTTT
TRBV29-1	TRBJ2-7	.	.	CSVEDRDSPVKGEQYF	TGCAGCGTTGAAGATCGAGACAGTCCTGTGAAGGGGGAGCAGTACTTC
TRBV29-1	TRBJ1-4	.	TRBD1	CSALTGSEKLFF	TGCAGCGCCCTGACAGGGAGCGAAAAACTGTTTTTT
TRBV25-1	TRBJ2-1	.	.	CASSEYNEQFF	TGTGCCAGCAGTGAATACAATGAGCAGTTCTTC
TRBV3-1/TRBV3-2	TRBJ1-2	.	.	CASSQVGNYGYTF	TGTGCCAGCAGCCAAGTCGGCAACTATGGCTACACCTTC
TRBV27	TRBJ2-1	once	TRBD2	CASSPGTIANEQFF	TGTGCCAGCAGTCCCGGGACTATAGCCAATGAGCAGTTCTTC
TRBV10-3	TRBJ1-3	.	.	CASLAGNSGNTIYF	TGTGCCTCTCTGGCGGGGAACTCTGGAAACACCATATATTTT
TRBV27	TRBJ2-7	.	TRBD2	CASRRASGSLHEQYF	TGTGCCAGCAGGAGGGCTAGCGGGAGTCTACACGAGCAGTACTTC
TRBV6-2/TRBV6-3	TRBJ2-2	.	.	CASSQLGVTGELFF	TGTGCCAGCAGTCAACTAGGGGTTACCGGGGAGCTGTTTTTT
TRBV6-2/TRBV6-3	TRBJ1-5	.	.	CASSTPGGNQPQHF	TGTGCCAGCAGTACCCCCGGCGGCAATCAGCCCCAGCATTTT
TRBV30	TRBJ2-3	.	TRBD2	CAWSVSSGRTDTQYF	TGTGCCTGGAGTGTCTCTAGCGGGAGAACAGATACGCAGTATTTT
TRBV7-2	TRBJ1-6	.	.	CASSPTGINSPLHF	TGTGCCAGCAGCCCCACAGGGATTAATTCACCCCTCCACTTT
TRBV2	TRBJ1-2	.	.	CASSERAGPYGYTF	TGTGCCAGCAGTGAAAGGGCAGGGCCCTATGGCTACACCTTC
TRBV11-1	TRBJ2-1	.	TRBD2	CASSLSASGGYNEQFF	TGTGCCAGCAGCTTATCGGCTAGCGGAGGCTACAATGAGCAGTTCTTC
TRBV4-2	TRBJ2-2	.	TRBD2	CASSPREGLTTGELFF	TGTGCCAGCAGCCCTCGGGAGGGCTTGACCACCGGGGAGCTGTTTTTT
TRBV11-3	TRBJ1-1	once	.	CASSLGTANTEAFF	TGTGCCAGCAGCTTAGGGACAGCGAACACTGAAGCTTTCTTT
TRBV30	TRBJ1-1	.	.	CAGGSNAEAFF	TGTGCCGGGGGATCAAACGCTGAAGCTTTCTTT
TRBV5-1	TRBJ2-1	.	TRBD2	CASSLVVAGENFYNEQFF	TGCGCCAGCAGCTTGGTGGTAGCGGGCGAGAACTTCTACAATGAGCAGTTCTTC
TRBV2	TRBJ1-2	.	TRBD1	CASSERTGANYGYTF	TGTGCCAGCAGTGAACGGACAGGAGCGAACTATGGCTACACCTTC
TRBV27	TRBJ2-3	.	TRBD1	CASTDRVGADTQYF	TGTGCCAGCACAGACAGGGTAGGCGCAGATACGCAGTATTTT
TRBV29-1	TRBJ2-3	.	.	CSAERGANTDTQYF	TGCAGCGCTGAACGGGGGGCAAATACAGATACGCAGTATTTT
TRBV12-3/TRBV12-4	TRBJ2-1	.	TRBD2	CAIGTSGTNEQFF	TGTGCCATCGGGACTAGCGGGACCAATGAGCAGTTCTTC
TRBV6-4	TRBJ1-2	.	.	CASSDRYNYGYTF	TGTGCCAGCAGTGACCGCTATAACTATGGCTACACCTTC
TRBV6-5	TRBJ2-1	.	TRBD2	CASRILAGGYNEQFF	TGTGCCAGCAGGATACTAGCGGGAGGTTACAATGAGCAGTTCTTC
TRBV2	TRBJ1-2	.	.	CASSVSVDNYGYTF	TGTGCCAGCAGTGTTTCGGTAGATAACTATGGCTACACCTTC
TRBV7-9	TRBJ1-1	.	TRBD1	CASSPGQGRGRGTEAFF	TGTGCCAGCAGCCCAGGACAGGGGAGGGGGAGAGGCACTGAAGCTTTCTTT
TRBV3-1/TRBV3-2	TRBJ2-1	.	TRBD2	CASSQRGITSGTGDEQFF	TGTGCCAGCAGCCAAAGAGGAATAACTAGCGGGACCGGAGATGAGCAGTTCTTC
TRBV25-1	TRBJ1-2	.	.	CASSATANYGYTF	TGTGCCAGCAGTGCGACAGCTAACTATGGCTACACCTTC
TRBV6-1	TRBJ1-2	once	.	CASSATGQGGSNYGYTF	TGTGCCAGCAGTGCCACTGGGCAGGGAGGCTCTAACTATGGCTACACCTTC
TRBV10-1	TRBJ2-7	.	.	CASSEHAAPPGYEQYF	TGCGCCAGCAGTGAGCATGCGGCTCCCCCCGGGTACGAGCAGTACTTC
TRBV5-3	TRBJ1-6	.	TRBD1	CARSPTGQGKSPLHF	TGTGCCAGAAGCCCAACGGGACAGGGTAAGTCACCCCTCCACTTT
TRBV19	TRBJ1-6	.	.	CASSPRLRAFDSPLHF	TGTGCCAGTAGTCCCCGACTCAGGGCTTTTGATTCACCCCTCCACTTT
TRBV19	TRBJ2-7	once	.	CASSMTRGPYEQYF	TGTGCCAGTAGTATGACTCGGGGGCCCTACGAGCAGTACTTC
TRBV5-1	TRBJ2-1	.	TRBD1	CASSLVTGAGEQFF	TGCGCCAGCAGCTTGGTGACAGGGGCGGGTGAGCAGTTCTTC
TRBV6-2/TRBV6-3	TRBJ2-5	.	.	CASSYREGAVRETQYF	TGTGCCAGCAGTTATAGGGAGGGGGCCGTCAGGGAGACCCAGTACTTC
TRBV5-1	TRBJ2-7	.	.	CASSLAIGTVPYEQYF	TGCGCCAGCAGCTTGGCCATCGGGACGGTGCCTTACGAGCAGTACTTC
TRBV23-1	TRBJ1-5	.	.	CASSQSKCLSQHF	TGCGCCAGCAGTCAATCCAAATGCCTATCCCAGCATTTT
TRBV2	TRBJ2-1	.	TRBD2	CASSDTSGSGNEQFF	TGTGCCAGCAGTGATACTAGCGGCTCGGGGAATGAGCAGTTCTTC
TRBV11-2	TRBJ1-1	.	TRBD1	CASQGARMNTEAFF	TGTGCCAGTCAGGGGGCTCGCATGAACACTGAAGCTTTCTTT
TRBV29-1	TRBJ1-2	.	.	CSTTVRDGYTF	TGCAGCACGACAGTCCGGGATGGCTACACCTTC
TRBV29-1	TRBJ2-3	once	.	CSVGGWGDTQYF	TGCAGCGTTGGGGGGTGGGGAGATACGCAGTATTTT
TRBV4-2	TRBJ2-7	once	.	CASSQGQSLASYEQYF	TGTGCCAGCAGCCAAGGCCAGTCCCTCGCCTCCTACGAGCAGTACTTC
TRBV3-1/TRBV3-2	TRBJ2-3	.	.	CASSQDLTGTDTQYF	TGTGCCAGCAGCCAAGATTTAACAGGCACAGATACGCAGTATTTT
TRBV5-1	TRBJ2-1	.	TRBD2	CASSLTGGISYNEQFF	TGCGCCAGCAGCTTGACGGGAGGCATATCCTACAATGAGCAGTTCTTC
TRBV10-3	TRBJ2-1	.	TRBD2	CAISEATTSGRPNEQFF	TGTGCCATCAGTGAGGCTACGACTAGCGGGAGGCCCAATGAGCAGTTCTTC
TRBV5-5	TRBJ1-5	.	.	CASSPAGAQPQHF	TGTGCCAGCAGCCCCGCGGGGGCTCAGCCCCAGCATTTT
TRBV5-4	TRBJ2-1	once	TRBD2	CASSLGAGVSYNEQFF	TGTGCCAGCAGCTTGGGAGCGGGAGTTTCCTACAATGAGCAGTTCTTC
TRBV7-2	TRBJ1-6	.	.	CASSLLTSGIRSPLHF	TGTGCCAGCAGCTTACTAACCTCAGGGATCAGATCACCCCTCCACTTT
TRBV2	TRBJ1-1	.	TRBD1	CASRPDRVTEAFF	TGTGCCAGCAGACCGGACAGGGTCACTGAAGCTTTCTTT
TRBV18	TRBJ1-1	.	TRBD1	CASSRRTGGNTEAFF	TGTGCCAGCTCACGACGGACAGGGGGGAACACTGAAGCTTTCTTT
TRBV6-1	TRBJ1-1	.	.	CASSEISEAFF	TGTGCCAGCAGTGAGATATCTGAAGCTTTCTTT
TRBV2	TRBJ2-7	.	.	CASSEGPSSLSYEQYF	TGTGCCAGCAGTGAAGGTCCCTCTTCCCTTTCCTACGAGCAGTACTTC
TRBV20-1	TRBJ2-3	.	.	CSASFGASTDTQYF	TGCAGTGCTAGTTTTGGGGCCAGCACAGATACGCAGTATTTT
TRBV5-8	TRBJ2-7	.	TRBD1	CASSLAGTGVYEQYF	TGTGCCAGCAGCTTGGCCGGGACAGGCGTCTACGAGCAGTACTTC